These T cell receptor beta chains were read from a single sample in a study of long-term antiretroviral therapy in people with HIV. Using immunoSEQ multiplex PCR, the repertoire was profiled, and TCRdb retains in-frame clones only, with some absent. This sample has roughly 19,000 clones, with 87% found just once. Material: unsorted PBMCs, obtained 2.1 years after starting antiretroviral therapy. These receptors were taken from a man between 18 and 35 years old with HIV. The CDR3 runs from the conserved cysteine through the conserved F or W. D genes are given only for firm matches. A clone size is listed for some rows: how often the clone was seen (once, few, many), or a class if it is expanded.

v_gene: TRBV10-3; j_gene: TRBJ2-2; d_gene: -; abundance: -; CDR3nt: TGTGCTCTTAGATCAGGGAACACCGGGGAGCTGTTTTTT; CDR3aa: CALRSGNTGELFF
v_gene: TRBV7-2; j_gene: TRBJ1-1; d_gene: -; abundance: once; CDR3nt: TGTGCCAGCAGCTTAGGGGGGACCACTGAAGCTTTCTTT; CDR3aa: CASSLGGTTEAFF
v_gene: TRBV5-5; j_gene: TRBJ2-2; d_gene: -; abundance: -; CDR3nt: TGTGCCAGCAGCTTGGGAGGAACGGCCGGGGAGCTGTTTTTT; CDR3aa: CASSLGGTAGELFF
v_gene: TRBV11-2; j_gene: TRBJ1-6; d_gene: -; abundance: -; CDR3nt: TGTGCCAGCAGTAACGACAGGAGCTCCTATAATTCACCCCTCCACTTT; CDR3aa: CASSNDRSSYNSPLHF
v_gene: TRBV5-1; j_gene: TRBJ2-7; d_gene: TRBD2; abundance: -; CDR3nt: TGCGCCAGCAGCCGGGAGGGAGGATACGAGCAGTACTTC; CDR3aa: CASSREGGYEQYF
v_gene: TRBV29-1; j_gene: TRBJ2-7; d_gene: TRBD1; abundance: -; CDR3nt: TGCAGCGCTTTGGACAGGGAGGTTTGGCAGTACTTC; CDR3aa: CSALDREVWQYF
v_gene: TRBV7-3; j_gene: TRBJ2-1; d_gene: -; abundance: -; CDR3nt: TGTGCCAGCAGCTTAGGAGGGTATCCGTTCTTC; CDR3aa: CASSLGGYPFF
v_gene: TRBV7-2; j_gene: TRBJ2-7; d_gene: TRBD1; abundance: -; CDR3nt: TGTGCCAGCAGCGTCGGGCAGGGGGCCTACGAGCAGTACTTC; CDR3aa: CASSVGQGAYEQYF
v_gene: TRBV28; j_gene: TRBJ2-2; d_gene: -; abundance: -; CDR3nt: TGTGCCAGCAGTTTGTCCGGACAGATTAACACCGGGGAGCTGTTTTTT; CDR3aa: CASSLSGQINTGELFF
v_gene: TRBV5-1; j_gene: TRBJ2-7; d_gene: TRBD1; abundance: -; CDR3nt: TGCGCCAGCAGCGCGACCTGGACAGGGGGGGGCGAGCAGTACTTC; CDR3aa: CASSATWTGGGEQYF
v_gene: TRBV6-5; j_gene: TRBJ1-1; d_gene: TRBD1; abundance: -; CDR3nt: TGTGCCAGCAGTCCTTCAGGGGGGGGAACTGAAGCTTTCTTT; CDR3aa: CASSPSGGGTEAFF
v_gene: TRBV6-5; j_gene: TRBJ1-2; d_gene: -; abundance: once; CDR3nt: TGTGCCAGCAGTTACTCGGGTAGGGGCGGAAATGGCTACACCTTC; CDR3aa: CASSYSGRGGNGYTF
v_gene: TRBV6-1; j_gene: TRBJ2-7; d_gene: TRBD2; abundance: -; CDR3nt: TGTGCCAGCAGGGCGACTAGCGGGCTGAACGAGCAGTACTTC; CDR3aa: CASRATSGLNEQYF
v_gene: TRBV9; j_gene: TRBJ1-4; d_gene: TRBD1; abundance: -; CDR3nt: TGTGCCAGCGGACAGGGGTCCACTAATGAAAAACTGTTTTTT; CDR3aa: CASGQGSTNEKLFF
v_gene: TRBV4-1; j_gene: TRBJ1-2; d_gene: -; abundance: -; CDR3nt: TGCGCCAGCAGCCAAGAAGGCAGGGGTGACTATGGCTACACCTTC; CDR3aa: CASSQEGRGDYGYTF
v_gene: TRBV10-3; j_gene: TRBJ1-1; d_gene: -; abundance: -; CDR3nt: TGTGCCACGGGGATCGTGGGCGGACTGAACACTGAAGCTTTCTTT; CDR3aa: CATGIVGGLNTEAFF
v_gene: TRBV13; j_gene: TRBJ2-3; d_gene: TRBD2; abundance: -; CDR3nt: TGTGCCAGCAGCGCCAGCGGGAGCTCGTCAGATACGCAGTATTTT; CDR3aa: CASSASGSSSDTQYF
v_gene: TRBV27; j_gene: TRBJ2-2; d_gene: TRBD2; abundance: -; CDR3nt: TGTGCCAGCAGTTTTAGCGGGGGGGGCACCGGGGAGCTGTTTTTT; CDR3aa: CASSFSGGGTGELFF
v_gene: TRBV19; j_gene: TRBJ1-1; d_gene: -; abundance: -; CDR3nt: TGTGCCAGTACCCCGAGAGCGAGGTTAGGGTTCTCTAACACTGAAGCTTTCTTT; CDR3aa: CASTPRARLGFSNTEAFF
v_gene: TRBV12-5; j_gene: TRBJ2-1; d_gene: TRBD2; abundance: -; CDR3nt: TGTGCTAGTGTTGCGACTAGCGGGAGGATTGGGCAGTTCTTC; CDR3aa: CASVATSGRIGQFF
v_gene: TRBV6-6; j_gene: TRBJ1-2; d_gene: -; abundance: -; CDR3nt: TGTGCCAGCAGTTACCTCGGGGACCAGTACACCTTC; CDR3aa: CASSYLGDQYTF
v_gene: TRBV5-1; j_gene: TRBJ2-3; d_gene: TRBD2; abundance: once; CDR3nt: TGCGCCAGCAGCTTGGATCCGGGGGGTCCCGATACGCAGTATTTT; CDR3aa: CASSLDPGGPDTQYF
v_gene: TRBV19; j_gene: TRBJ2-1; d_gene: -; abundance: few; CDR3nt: TGTGCCAGTAGTATCTTTGAAGAGGGCAATGAGCAGTTCTTC; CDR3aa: CASSIFEEGNEQFF
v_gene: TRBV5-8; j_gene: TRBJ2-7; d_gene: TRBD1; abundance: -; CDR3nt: TGTGCCAGCAGCTGGACAGGGGGCACCTACGAGCAGTACTTC; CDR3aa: CASSWTGGTYEQYF
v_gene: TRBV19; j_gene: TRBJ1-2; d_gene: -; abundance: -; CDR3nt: TGTGCCAGTAGTATCCGGGCCGGCTATGGCTACACCTTC; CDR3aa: CASSIRAGYGYTF
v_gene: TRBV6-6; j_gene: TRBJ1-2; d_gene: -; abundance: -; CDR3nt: TGTGCCAGCAGTTCTGACCCTGGTGGGTACTATGGCTACACCTTC; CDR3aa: CASSSDPGGYYGYTF
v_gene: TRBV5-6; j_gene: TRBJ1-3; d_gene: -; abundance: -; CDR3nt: TGTGCCAGCAGCTCCAGCCCAGGAAACACCATATATTTT; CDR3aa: CASSSSPGNTIYF
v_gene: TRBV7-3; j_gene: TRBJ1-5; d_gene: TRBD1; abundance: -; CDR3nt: TGTGCCAGCAGCTTCGGTCGCTCGGGACAGGGGGCGGGGGACCATCAGCCCCAGCATTTT; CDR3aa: CASSFGRSGQGAGDHQPQHF
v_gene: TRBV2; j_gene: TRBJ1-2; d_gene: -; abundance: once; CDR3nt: TGTGCCAGCAGTTATTGGGGGAGGGATGGCTACACCTTC; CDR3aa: CASSYWGRDGYTF
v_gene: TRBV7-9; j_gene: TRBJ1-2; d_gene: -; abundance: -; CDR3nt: TGTGCCAGCAGCCCATCGTATGGCTACACCTTC; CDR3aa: CASSPSYGYTF